The sequence of this T cell receptor beta chain was determined in a study of technical replicates of blood from a handful of donors. This CDR3 has 14 residues. Germline V lookup: CDR1 SNHLY, CDR2 FYNNEI. V lost 6 bases and J lost 3, with 14 bases in between. The sample holds one count of this clone. Repertoires were generated with immunoSEQ multiplex PCR, while TCRdb's copy carries only in-frame clones and drops some. The data show about 100,000 clones, approximately 96% seen once. The receptor's source is a human donor in good health. What was sequenced was T cells isolated from PBMCs. The rearrangement joins TRBV2 to TRBJ1-1; maybe TRBD1 (6 bases). The CDR3 DNA is TGTGCCAGCAGCCTACAGGGACCTTACACTGAAGCTTTCTTT. Protein product: CASSLQGPYTEAFF.